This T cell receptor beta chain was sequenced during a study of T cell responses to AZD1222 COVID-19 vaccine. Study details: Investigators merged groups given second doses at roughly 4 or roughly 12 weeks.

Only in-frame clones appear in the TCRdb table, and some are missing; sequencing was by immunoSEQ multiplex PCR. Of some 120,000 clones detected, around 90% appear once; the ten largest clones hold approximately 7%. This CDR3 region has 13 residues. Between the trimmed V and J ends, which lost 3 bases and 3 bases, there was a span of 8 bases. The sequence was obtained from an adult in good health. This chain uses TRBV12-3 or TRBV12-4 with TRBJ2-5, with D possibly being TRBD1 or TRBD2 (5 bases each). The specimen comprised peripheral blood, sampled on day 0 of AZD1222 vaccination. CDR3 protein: CASSFGAEETQYF. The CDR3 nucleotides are TGTGCCAGCAGTTTCGGGGCAGAAGAGACCCAGTACTTC.